Below are 27 T cell receptor beta chains sequenced from a single sample in a study of cytomegalovirus exposure and HLA in healthy donors. The primer mix had 60 Vbeta and 13 Jbeta primers. Here immunoSEQ multiplex PCR was the method, and the copy in TCRdb shows in-frame clones only, minus some. The sample lists about 25,000 clones, roughly three quarters occurring once. Sequenced sample: PBMCs. Receptors originate from a male donor in good health and CMV-seronegative.

The gene calls are TRBV7-2 and TRBJ2-1; 14 bases agree with TRBD2. The length of the CDR3 is 16 residues. Per the germline V gene, CDR1 is SGHTA and CDR2 is FQGNSA. V was pared by 1 base and J by 7 bases, with 3 bases of the junction left unmatched. CDR3 protein: CASSLVGTSGGNEQFF. The CDR3, as DNA: TGTGCCAGCAGCTTAGTTGGGACTAGCGGGGGAAATGAGCAGTTCTTC.

J is TRBJ2-4 and V is TRBV6-4; D is uncertain. In germline, CDR1 is MRHNA, CDR2 SNTAGT. Trimming removed 0 bases from V and 10 bases from J, with 13 bases in between. This CDR3 comprises 14 residues. CDR3 in amino acids: CASSDSSEASIQYF. CDR3 sequence (DNA): TGTGCCAGCAGTGACTCGAGTGAGGCCAGTATTCAGTACTTC.

The chain has TRBV15 and TRBJ2-3; D may be TRBD2 (6 bases). The V gene's germline CDR1 is LNHNV and CDR2 YYDKDF (reference sequence). Trimming stripped 4 bases from V and 5 bases from J, with 7 bases between. The length of the CDR3 is 12 residues. The CDR3: CATSNSGDTQYF. The DNA of the CDR3 is TGTGCCACCAGCAATAGCGGAGATACGCAGTATTTT. Based on the CDR3 plus reference TRBV15 and TRBJ2-3, the full variable domain is DAMVIQNPRYQVTQFGKPVTLSCSQTLNHNVMYWYQQKSSQAPKLLFHYYDKDFNNEADTPDNFQSRRPNTSFCFLDIRSPGLGDTAMYLCATSNSGDTQYFGPGTRLTVL.

This clone appeared a single time. The V gene is TRBV28, the J gene TRBJ2-2; D may be TRBD1 (5 bases). The V end was cut by 8 bases, the J end by 6 bases, with 22 bases between. The CDR3 runs 16 residues. In germline, CDR1 is MDHEN, CDR2 SYDVKM. The CDR3 reads CASATPGREVSGELFF. CDR3 sequence (DNA): TGTGCCAGCGCGACTCCGGGCAGGGAAGTTTCCGGGGAGCTGTTTTTT.

The chain uses TRBV7-3 and TRBJ2-1; 7 nucleotides agree with TRBD2. J gave up 7 bases and V 1 base, and 10 bases lay outside the gene matches. This CDR3 has 16 amino acids. The V gene's germline CDR1 is SGHTA and CDR2 FQGTGA. As DNA, the CDR3 is TGTGCCAGCAGCTTAAAGGGAGGGCCCCCTGCGAATGAGCAGTTCTTC. It is translated as CASSLKGGPPANEQFF.

The chain is built from TRBV7-2 and TRBJ2-2, with D perhaps matching TRBD1 (6 bases). The CDR3 covers 15 residues. In germline, CDR1 is SGHTA, CDR2 FQGNSA. V shed 5 bases and J shed 6 bases, with 16 bases lying between them. The CDR3: CASSPFTGSPGELFF. CDR3 nucleotides: TGTGCCAGCAGCCCATTCACAGGGAGTCCCGGGGAGCTGTTTTTT.

The chain has TRBV27 and TRBJ1-2; 7 nucleotides line up with TRBD1. The CDR3 runs 14 residues. The germline V gene encodes CDR1 MNHEY and CDR2 SMNVEV (reference sequence). With V trimmed by 6 bases and J by 4 bases, 8 bases remained unmatched. CDR3 sequence (DNA): TGTGCCAGCAGCCCACAGGGGTTTGGCTATGGCTACACCTTC. Translation gives CASSPQGFGYGYTF.

The chain employs TRBV5-1 and TRBJ2-7; possible D gene TRBD1, 6 bases. Germline values: CDR1 SGHRS, CDR2 YFSETQ. V was trimmed by 3 bases and J by 0 bases, leaving 13 bases between them. The CDR3 is 15 amino acids. CDR3 residues: CASSSQGSISYEQYF. Here the CDR3 DNA reads TGCGCCAGCAGCTCTCAGGGGTCGATCTCCTACGAGCAGTACTTC.

This sequence joins TRBV7-9 and TRBJ1-1; 8 positions agree with TRBD1. V was pared by 5 bases and J by 7 bases, with 9 bases of the junction left unmatched. CDR1 and CDR2 (germline): SEHNR, FQNEAQ (reference sequence). The CDR3 length is 14 residues. The CDR3 nucleotides are TGTGCCAGCAGCACAACAGGGGGGAGCGGTGAAGCTTTCTTT. This gives the protein CASSTTGGSGEAFF. The variable domain in full, completed from reference TRBV7-9 and TRBJ1-1, reads DTGVSQNPRHKITKRGQNVTFRCDPISEHNRLYWYRQTLGQGPEFLTYFQNEAQLEKSRLLSDRFSAERPKGSFSTLEIQRTEQGDSAMYLCASSTTGGSGEAFFGQGTRLTVV.

The J gene is TRBJ2-7, the V gene TRBV6-6; no firm D call. Trimming cost V 2 bases and J 1 base, with 6 bases left between them. Germline loops: CDR1 MNHNY, CDR2 SVGAGI (reference sequence). This CDR3 spans 13 amino acids. Here the CDR3 DNA reads TGTGCCAGCAGTTACGAGTCATCCTACGAGCAGTACTTC. Translated, it gives CASSYESSYEQYF.

V usage is TRBV7-6 and J usage is TRBJ2-3, with 9 positions matching TRBD2. CDR3 length: 16 amino acids. Germline V lookup: CDR1 SGHVS, CDR2 FNYEAQ. V dropped 5 bases and J dropped 4; count of bases not matched to a gene: 10. The CDR3 DNA reads TGTGCCAGCAGCCTACTAGCGGGTCATGTTCCAGATACGCAGTATTTT. Its protein product is CASSLLAGHVPDTQYF.

In this sample, this clone turned up a few times. The rearrangement links TRBV11-2 to TRBJ2-1; a weak D match, TRBD1 (5 bases). CDR3 length equals 15 residues. CDR1 and CDR2 from the germline V gene are SGHAT and FQNNGV. V lost 5 bases to trimming and J lost 0 bases, with 11 bases between them. The CDR3 loop is CASSDRGSSYNEQFF. The CDR3 DNA sequence: TGTGCCAGCAGCGATAGGGGAAGCTCCTACAATGAGCAGTTCTTC.

The V gene is TRBV5-1, the J gene TRBJ2-3, with 10 bases aligning to TRBD2. The germline V gene encodes CDR1 SGHRS and CDR2 YFSETQ. Trimming cost V 4 bases and J 4 bases; bases outside gene matches: 6. CDR3 size: 15 residues. DNA for the CDR3: TGCGCCAGCAGCGAATATAGCGGGGGGTCAGATACGCAGTATTTT. It encodes CASSEYSGGSDTQYF.

This clone turned up a few times. The chain combines TRBV6-4 with TRBJ1-1; D is undetermined. CDR1 MRHNA and CDR2 SNTAGT come from the germline V gene. Between the trimmed V and J ends, which lost 6 bases and 2 bases, there was a span of 13 bases. The CDR3 spans 14 residues. CDR3 sequence reads: CASRAGHLNTEAFF. In DNA, the CDR3 is TGTGCCAGCAGGGCTGGGCACCTTAACACTGAAGCTTTCTTT.

This chain connects TRBV29-1 to TRBJ2-3; 7 bases are a match to TRBD2. There are 14 residues in the CDR3. V was clipped by 4 bases and J by 4 bases; unmatched bases: 8. The germline V gene encodes CDR1 SQVTM and CDR2 ANQGSEA. CDR3 sequence: CSVGGGGPPDTQYF. The CDR3 DNA sequence: TGCAGCGTTGGTGGGGGAGGGCCCCCAGATACGCAGTATTTT.

The chain has TRBV4-1 and TRBJ1-4, with 10 positions matching TRBD1. The CDR3 is made up of 17 amino acids. In germline, CDR1 is MGHRA, CDR2 YSYEKL. Germline trimming cut 1 base from V and 8 bases from J; bases unmatched to any gene: 10. CDR3 amino acids: CASSQGGGDRGREKLFF. CDR3 DNA: TGCGCCAGCAGCCAAGGGGGGGGCGACAGGGGGCGGGAAAAACTGTTTTTT.

The chain carries TRBV15 and TRBJ2-7; 7 bases agree with TRBD1. J lost 1 base, V lost 5 bases, and 5 bases had no gene match. This CDR3 has 14 residues. CDR1 LNHNV and CDR2 YYDKDF come from the germline V gene (reference sequence). The CDR3 DNA reads as TGTGCCACCAGCCCCGGGACAGTTTCCTACGAGCAGTACTTC. It codes for CATSPGTVSYEQYF.

This chain uses TRBV19 with TRBJ2-1, with TRBD2 identical over 11 bases. V trimming: 5 bases; J trimming: 5 bases; junction bases outside the gene matches: 23. The germline gives CDR1 LNHDA, CDR2 SQIVND (reference sequence). The CDR3 is 21 residues long. CDR3 DNA: TGTGCCAGTAGTCTACGCCCCGGGACAGGTCTTAAGGGACTAGCGGACAATGAGCAGTTCTTC. This codes for CASSLRPGTGLKGLADNEQFF. Looking up the rest from reference TRBV19 and TRBJ2-1 gives the full variable domain: DGGITQSPKYLFRKEGQNVTLSCEQNLNHDAMYWYRQDPGQGLRLIYYSQIVNDFQKGDIAEGYSVSREKKESFPLTVTSAQKNPTAFYLCASSLRPGTGLKGLADNEQFFGPGTRLTVL.

The gene calls are TRBV10-3 and TRBJ1-4; D call uncertain. Germline CDR1 ENHRY, CDR2 SYGVKD. Trimming shortened V by 2 bases and J by 5 bases, and 9 bases separated the two germline ends. CDR3 length: 14 residues. CDR3 loop: CAISEVWQNEKLFF. CDR3 DNA: TGTGCCATCAGTGAGGTCTGGCAGAATGAAAAACTGTTTTTT.

This rearrangement joins TRBV5-1 to TRBJ2-2, with 8 bases identical to TRBD2. The CDR3 is 14 amino acids. V lost 7 bases to trimming and J lost 4 bases; unmatched junction nucleotides: 6. CDR1 is SGHRS, CDR2 YFSETQ, per germline. The CDR3 spells CASHLAGGTGELFF. The CDR3 DNA follows: TGCGCCAGCCACCTTGCGGGGGGCACCGGGGAGCTGTTTTTT.

The chain carries TRBV7-2 and TRBJ1-5; D call uncertain. This CDR3 is built from 15 residues. V was shortened by 5 bases and J by 1 base, with 12 bases between the two germline ends. CDR1 SGHTA and CDR2 FQGNSA come from the germline V gene. CDR3 sequence reads: CASSESGRSNQPQHF. The CDR3 region has the DNA TGTGCCAGCAGCGAGTCCGGGAGAAGCAATCAGCCCCAGCATTTT.

V usage is TRBV7-2 and J usage is TRBJ1-4, with 7 bases identical to TRBD1. Germline V CDR1 and CDR2: SGHTA, FQGNSA. The CDR3 runs to 15 residues. With V trimmed by 5 bases and J by 4 bases, 7 bases remained unmatched. CDR3 protein: CASSTWTGFNEKLFF. The CDR3 DNA follows: TGTGCCAGCAGCACCTGGACAGGATTTAATGAAAAACTGTTTTTT. Together with reference TRBV7-2 and TRBJ1-4, the CDR3 gives the full variable domain: GAGVSQSPSNKVTEKGKDVELRCDPISGHTALYWYRQSLGQGLEFLIYFQGNSAPDKSGLPSDRFSAERTGGSVSTLTIQRTQQEDSAVYLCASSTWTGFNEKLFFGSGTQLSVL.

The genes are TRBV6-1 and TRBJ2-7, with 9 bases matching TRBD1. Per the germline V gene, CDR1 is MNHNS and CDR2 is SASEGT. The CDR3 is 14 amino acids. J was trimmed by 5 bases and V by 2 bases; bases with no gene match: 4. The CDR3 coding sequence is TGTGCCAGCAGTGAACTGGGGGACAGGGACGAGCAGTACTTC. Protein: CASSELGDRDEQYF.

The chain has TRBV27 and TRBJ1-2; TRBD1 matches at 10 bases. The CDR3 has 15 amino acids. Germline V CDR1 and CDR2: MNHEY, SMNVEV (reference sequence). Trimming removed 5 bases from V and 4 bases from J; junction bases left unmatched: 7. Here the CDR3 DNA reads TGTGCCAGCAGTCCAGGGACAGGGGCCGGCTATGGCTACACCTTC. This sequence encodes CASSPGTGAGYGYTF.

The rearrangement links TRBV28 to TRBJ2-3; D not certain. Trimming removed 1 base at V and 1 base at J, with 6 bases between. Germline V gene lookup returns CDR1 MDHEN and CDR2 SYDVKM. The CDR3 extends over 14 amino acids. For the CDR3, the DNA is TGTGCCAGCAGTTTATCTCCCCGCACAGATACGCAGTATTTT. The encoded protein is CASSLSPRTDTQYF.

This clone was found a few times. V gene TRBV7-2 combines with J gene TRBJ1-2; TRBD1 might be the D (6 bases). Trimming removed 3 bases from V and 8 bases from J, with 13 bases in between. The length of the CDR3 is 13 residues. Germline loops: CDR1 SGHTA, CDR2 FQGNSA. CDR3 amino acids: CASSLVRGNGYTF. CDR3 DNA: TGTGCCAGCAGCTTGGTCAGGGGCAACGGCTACACCTTC.

The chain recombines TRBV27 with TRBJ1-2, with D unclear. V was shortened by 6 bases and J by 4 bases, with 18 bases between the two germline ends. The length of the CDR3 is 15 residues. The V gene's germline CDR1 is MNHEY and CDR2 SMNVEV (reference sequence). The CDR3 region is CASRPSPIESYGYTF. The CDR3 bases are TGTGCCAGCAGACCCTCGCCTATTGAAAGCTATGGCTACACCTTC.